Detailed here is one T cell receptor beta chain. PCR primers comprised 60 Vbeta and 13 Jbeta primers. Repertoires were generated with immunoSEQ multiplex PCR, while TCRdb's copy carries only in-frame clones and drops some. Of about 160,000 clones in the sample, roughly 85% were seen once. The CDR3 spans 13 residues. Germline V gene lookup returns CDR1 SGHVS and CDR2 FNYEAQ. Trimming cost V 5 bases and J 7 bases, with 12 bases left between them. These data are taken from a study of cytomegalovirus exposure and HLA in healthy donors. The sample taken for sequencing was PBMCs. The chain has TRBV7-6 and TRBJ2-1; the D is unclear. The sequence was collected from a man aged 18 to 35 in good health and CMV-seropositive. The CDR3 protein is CASSPRLINEQFF. CDR3 nucleotides: TGTGCCAGCAGCCCGCGACTTATAAATGAGCAGTTCTTC.